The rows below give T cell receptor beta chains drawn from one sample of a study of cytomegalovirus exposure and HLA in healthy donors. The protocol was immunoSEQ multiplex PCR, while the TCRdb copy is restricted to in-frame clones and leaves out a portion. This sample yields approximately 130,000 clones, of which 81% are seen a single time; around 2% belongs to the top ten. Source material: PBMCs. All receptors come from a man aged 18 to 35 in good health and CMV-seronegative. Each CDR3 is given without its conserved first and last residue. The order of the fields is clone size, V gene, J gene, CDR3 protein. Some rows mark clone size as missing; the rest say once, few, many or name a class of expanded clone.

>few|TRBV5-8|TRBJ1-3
ASSREGALGPGNTIY
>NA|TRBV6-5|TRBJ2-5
ASSYSASGGETQY
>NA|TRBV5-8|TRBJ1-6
ASSYHRDLLVDNSPLH
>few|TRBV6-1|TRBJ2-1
ASSPGNYSEQF
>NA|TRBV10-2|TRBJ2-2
ASKGQPGELF
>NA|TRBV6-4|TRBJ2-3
ASSPYLSSTDTQY
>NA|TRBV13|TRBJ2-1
ASSRLSPSGGNEQF
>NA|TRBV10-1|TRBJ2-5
ASSEVASGTQETQY
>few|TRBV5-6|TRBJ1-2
ASSLEGAGGYT
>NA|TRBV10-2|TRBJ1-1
ASSDRQGGGMNTEAF
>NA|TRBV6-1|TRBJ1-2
ASGQGQAIYYGYT
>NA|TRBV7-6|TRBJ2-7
ASSSLRLAGGPRGEQY
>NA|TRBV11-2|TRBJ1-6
ASSRGLHYNSPLH
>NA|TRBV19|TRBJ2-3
ASKHPSTDTQY
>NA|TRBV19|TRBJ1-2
ASRVAQGANYGYT
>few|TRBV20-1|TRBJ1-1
SAETGIQAF
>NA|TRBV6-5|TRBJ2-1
ASSGQLSYNEQF
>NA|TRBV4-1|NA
ASSQTGGTYEQY
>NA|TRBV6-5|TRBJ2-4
ASSYSAGSKNIQY
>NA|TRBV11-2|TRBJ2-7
ASSLMGGAYYEQY
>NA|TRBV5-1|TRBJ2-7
ASSYGTSGGSSYEQY
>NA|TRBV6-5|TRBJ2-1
ASSYSRRGGYNEQF
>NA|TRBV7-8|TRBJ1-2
ASSPQGVPHYGYT
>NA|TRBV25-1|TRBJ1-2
ASVSGYT
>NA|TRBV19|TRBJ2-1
ASSIIRGAGNEQF
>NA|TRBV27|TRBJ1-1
ASSGQGNTEAF
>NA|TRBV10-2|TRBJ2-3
ASSLRYTDTQY
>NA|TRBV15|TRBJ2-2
ATSRDTVQRSLGELF
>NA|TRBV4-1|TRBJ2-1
ASSQGIGTSGTYNEQF
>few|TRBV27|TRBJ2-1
ASSLGQLISYNEQF
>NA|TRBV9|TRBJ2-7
ASSATGTGHEQY
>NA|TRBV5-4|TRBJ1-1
ASSVDRFYTEAF
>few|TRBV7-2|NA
ASSAGQYEQY
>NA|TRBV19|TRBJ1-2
ASSPYDHYGYT
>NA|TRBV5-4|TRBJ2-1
ASSLVRLAGGRDNEQF
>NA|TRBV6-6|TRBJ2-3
ASSQSAGLTDTQY
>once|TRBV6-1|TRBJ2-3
ASSATSGGIVIGDTQY
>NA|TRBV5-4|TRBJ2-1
ASSSAASQHNEQF
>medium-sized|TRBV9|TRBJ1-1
ASSEDLQTAF
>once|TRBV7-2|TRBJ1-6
ASSFTGQGLNSPLH
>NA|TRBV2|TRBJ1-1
ASSEGIHTEAF
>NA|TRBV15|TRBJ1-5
ATSRVQGAGHNQPQH
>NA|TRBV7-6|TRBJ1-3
ASSLVPSLTGESGNTIY
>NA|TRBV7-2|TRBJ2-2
ASSFRQAGELF
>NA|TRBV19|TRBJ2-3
ASSPPGTSGTSSTDTQY
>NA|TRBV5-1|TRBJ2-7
ASKMTGTFSYEQY
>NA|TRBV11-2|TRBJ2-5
ASSQPISGGALREETQY
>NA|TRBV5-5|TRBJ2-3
ASMGQGFWGTDTQY
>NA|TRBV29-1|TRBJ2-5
SALNPGETQY
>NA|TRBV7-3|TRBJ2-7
ASSLTGLGGRDEQY
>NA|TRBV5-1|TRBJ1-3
ASRPQVSGNTIY
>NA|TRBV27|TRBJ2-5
ASSLTGLALETQY
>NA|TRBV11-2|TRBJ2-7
ASSPGTSGGYEQY
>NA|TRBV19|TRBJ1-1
ASSMGSNTEAF
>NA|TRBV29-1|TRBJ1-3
SVTGGNTIY
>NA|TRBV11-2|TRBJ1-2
ASSLTPGLATDYGYT
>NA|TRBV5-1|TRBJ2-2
ASSQGQGVSYTGELF